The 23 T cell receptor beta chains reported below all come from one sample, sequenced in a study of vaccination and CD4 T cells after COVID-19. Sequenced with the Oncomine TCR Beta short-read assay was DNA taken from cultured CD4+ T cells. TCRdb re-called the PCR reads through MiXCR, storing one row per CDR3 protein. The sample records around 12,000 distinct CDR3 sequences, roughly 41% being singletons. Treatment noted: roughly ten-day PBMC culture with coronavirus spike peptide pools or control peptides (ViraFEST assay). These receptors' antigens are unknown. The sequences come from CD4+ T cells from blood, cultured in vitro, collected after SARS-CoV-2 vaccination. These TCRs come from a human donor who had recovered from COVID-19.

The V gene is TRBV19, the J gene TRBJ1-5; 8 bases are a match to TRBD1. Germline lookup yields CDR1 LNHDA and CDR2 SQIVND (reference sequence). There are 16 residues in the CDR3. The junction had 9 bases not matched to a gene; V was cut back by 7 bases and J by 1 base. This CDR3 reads CASNPRGRASNQPQHF. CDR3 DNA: TGTGCCAGTAACCCCAGGGGGCGGGCAAGCAATCAGCCCCAGCATTTT.

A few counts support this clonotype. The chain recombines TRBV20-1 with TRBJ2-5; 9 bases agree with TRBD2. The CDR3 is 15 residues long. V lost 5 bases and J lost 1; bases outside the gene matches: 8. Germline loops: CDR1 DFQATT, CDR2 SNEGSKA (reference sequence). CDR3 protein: CSASTASGTQETQYF. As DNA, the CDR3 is TGCAGTGCTTCCACGGCTAGCGGGACCCAAGAGACCCAGTACTTC.

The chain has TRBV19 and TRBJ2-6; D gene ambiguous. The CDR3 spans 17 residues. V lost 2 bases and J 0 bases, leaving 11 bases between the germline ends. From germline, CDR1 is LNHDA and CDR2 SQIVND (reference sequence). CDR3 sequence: CASSIHRRISGANVLTF. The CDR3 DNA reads TGTGCCAGTAGTATACATAGACGGATCTCTGGGGCCAACGTCCTGACTTTC.

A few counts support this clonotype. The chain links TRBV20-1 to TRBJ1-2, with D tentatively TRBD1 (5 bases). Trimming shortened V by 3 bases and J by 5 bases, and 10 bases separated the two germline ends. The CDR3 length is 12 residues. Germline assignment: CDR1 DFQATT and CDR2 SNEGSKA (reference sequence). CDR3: CSARDTSYGYTF. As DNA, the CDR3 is TGCAGTGCTAGGGACACCAGTTATGGCTACACCTTC.

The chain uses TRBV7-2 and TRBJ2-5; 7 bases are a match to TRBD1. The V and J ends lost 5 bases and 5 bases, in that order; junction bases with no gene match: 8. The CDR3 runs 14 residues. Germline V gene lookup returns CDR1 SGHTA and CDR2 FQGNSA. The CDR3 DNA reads TGTGCCAGCAGCACCAGGGACAGTACCGAGACCCAGTACTTC. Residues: CASSTRDSTETQYF.

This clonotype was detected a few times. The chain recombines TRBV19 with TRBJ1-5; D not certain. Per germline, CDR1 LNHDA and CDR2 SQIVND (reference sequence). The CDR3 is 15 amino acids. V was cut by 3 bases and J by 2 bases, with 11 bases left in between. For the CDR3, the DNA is TGTGCCAGTAGTATTCGGGTGGGTGGCAATCAGCCCCAGCATTTT. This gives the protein CASSIRVGGNQPQHF.

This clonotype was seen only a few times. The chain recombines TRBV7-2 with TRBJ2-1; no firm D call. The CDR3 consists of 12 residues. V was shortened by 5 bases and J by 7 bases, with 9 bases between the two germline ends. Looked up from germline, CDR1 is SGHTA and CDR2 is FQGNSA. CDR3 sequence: CASSPPRNEQFF. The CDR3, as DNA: TGTGCCAGCAGCCCCCCGAGGAATGAGCAGTTCTTC.

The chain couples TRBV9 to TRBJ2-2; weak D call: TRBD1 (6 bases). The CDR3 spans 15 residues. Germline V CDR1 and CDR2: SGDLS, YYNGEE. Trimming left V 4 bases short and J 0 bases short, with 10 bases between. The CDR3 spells CASSIRGSNTGELFF. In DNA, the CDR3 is TGTGCCAGCAGCATCAGGGGCTCGAACACCGGGGAGCTGTTTTTT.

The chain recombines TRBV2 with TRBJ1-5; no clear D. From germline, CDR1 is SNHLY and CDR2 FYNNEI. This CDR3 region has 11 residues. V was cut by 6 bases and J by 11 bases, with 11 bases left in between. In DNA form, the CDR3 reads TGTGCCAGCAGCTACTCCTTGGCCCAGCATTTT. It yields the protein CASSYSLAQHF.

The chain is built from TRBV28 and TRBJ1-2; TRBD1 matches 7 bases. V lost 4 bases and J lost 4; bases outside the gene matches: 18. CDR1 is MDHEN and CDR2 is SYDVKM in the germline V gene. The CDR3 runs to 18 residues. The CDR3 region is CASSSHLGTAKFSYGYTF. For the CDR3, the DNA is TGTGCCAGCAGTTCCCACCTGGGGACAGCGAAGTTCTCCTATGGCTACACCTTC.

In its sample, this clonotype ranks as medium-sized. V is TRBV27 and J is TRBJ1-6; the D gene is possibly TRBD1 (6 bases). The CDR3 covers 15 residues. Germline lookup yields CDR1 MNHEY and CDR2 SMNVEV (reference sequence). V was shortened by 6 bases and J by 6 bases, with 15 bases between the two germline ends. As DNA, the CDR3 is TGTGCCAGCAGGGTTGGGGGGGCGTCTAATTCACCCCTCCACTTT. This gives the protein CASRVGGASNSPLHF.

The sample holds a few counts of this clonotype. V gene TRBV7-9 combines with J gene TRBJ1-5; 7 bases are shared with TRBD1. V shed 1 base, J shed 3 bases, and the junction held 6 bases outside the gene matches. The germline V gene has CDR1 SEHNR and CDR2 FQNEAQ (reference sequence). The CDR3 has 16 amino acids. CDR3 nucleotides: TGTGCCAGCAGCTTAGGGACAGGATGGAACAATCAGCCCCAGCATTTT. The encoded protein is CASSLGTGWNNQPQHF. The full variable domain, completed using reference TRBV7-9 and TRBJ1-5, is DTGVSQNPRHKITKRGQNVTFRCDPISEHNRLYWYRQTLGQGPEFLTYFQNEAQLEKSRLLSDRFSAERPKGSFSTLEIQRTEQGDSAMYLCASSLGTGWNNQPQHFGDGTRLSIL.

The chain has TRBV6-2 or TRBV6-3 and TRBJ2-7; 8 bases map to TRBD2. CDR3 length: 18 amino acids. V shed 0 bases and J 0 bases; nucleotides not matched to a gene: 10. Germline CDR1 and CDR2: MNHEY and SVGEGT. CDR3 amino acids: CASSYSGTRNPPSYEQYF. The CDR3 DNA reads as TGTGCCAGCAGTTACTCAGGGACTAGGAACCCCCCCTCCTACGAGCAGTACTTC.

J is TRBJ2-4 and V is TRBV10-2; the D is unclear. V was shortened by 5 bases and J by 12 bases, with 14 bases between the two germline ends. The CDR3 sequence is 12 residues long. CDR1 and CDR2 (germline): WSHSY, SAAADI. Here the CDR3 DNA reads TGCGCCAGCAGTAATCCCGGGTCACCTCAGTACTTC. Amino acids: CASSNPGSPQYF.

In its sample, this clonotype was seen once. The CDR3 here is CASSRTGRNQPQHF. CDR3 in DNA: TGTGCCAGCAGTAGGACAGGGAGGAATCAGCCCCAGCATTTT. This chain joins TRBV12-3 or TRBV12-4 and TRBJ1-5; 8 bases match TRBD1. The CDR3 contains 14 residues. V lost 5 bases, J lost 4 bases, and 4 bases stayed unmatched.

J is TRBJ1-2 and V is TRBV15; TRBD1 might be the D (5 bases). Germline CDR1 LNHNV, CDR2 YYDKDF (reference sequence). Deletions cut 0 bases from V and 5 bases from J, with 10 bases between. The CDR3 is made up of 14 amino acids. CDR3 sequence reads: CATSREGQGYGYTF. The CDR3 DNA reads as TGTGCCACCAGCAGAGAAGGGCAGGGATATGGCTACACCTTC.

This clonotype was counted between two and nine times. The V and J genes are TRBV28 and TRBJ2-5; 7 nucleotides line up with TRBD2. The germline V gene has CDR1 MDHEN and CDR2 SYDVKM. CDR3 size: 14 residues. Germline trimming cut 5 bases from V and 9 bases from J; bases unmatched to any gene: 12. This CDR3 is CASSPRGSGLAQYF. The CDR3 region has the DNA TGTGCCAGCAGTCCCCGGGGTAGCGGGTTAGCCCAGTACTTC.

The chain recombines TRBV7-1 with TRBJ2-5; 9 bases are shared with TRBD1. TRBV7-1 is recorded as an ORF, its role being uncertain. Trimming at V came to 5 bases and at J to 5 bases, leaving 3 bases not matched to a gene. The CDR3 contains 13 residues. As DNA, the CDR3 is TGTGCCAGCAGCCCGGGGACAGGGGAGACCCAGTACTTC. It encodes CASSPGTGETQYF.

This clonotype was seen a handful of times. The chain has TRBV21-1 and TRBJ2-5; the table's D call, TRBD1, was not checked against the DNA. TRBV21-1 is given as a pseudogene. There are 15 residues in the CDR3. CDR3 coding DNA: TGTGCCAGCAGCTCACCGGGACGGACAAAAGAGACCCAGTACTTC. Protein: CASSSPGRTKETQYF.

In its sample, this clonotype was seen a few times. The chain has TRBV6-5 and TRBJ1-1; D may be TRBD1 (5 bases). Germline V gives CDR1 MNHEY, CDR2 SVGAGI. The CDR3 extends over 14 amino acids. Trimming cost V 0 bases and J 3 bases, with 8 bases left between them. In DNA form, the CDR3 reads TGTGCCAGCAGTTACTCTAGGGGCCACACTGAAGCTTTCTTT. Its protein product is CASSYSRGHTEAFF.

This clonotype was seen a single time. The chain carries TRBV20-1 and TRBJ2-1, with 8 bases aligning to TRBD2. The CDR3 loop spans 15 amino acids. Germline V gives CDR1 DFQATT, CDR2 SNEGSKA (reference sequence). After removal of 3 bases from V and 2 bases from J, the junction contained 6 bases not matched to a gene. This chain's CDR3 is CSASSGKLTYNEQFF. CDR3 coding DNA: TGCAGTGCTAGTAGCGGGAAGCTGACCTACAATGAGCAGTTCTTC.

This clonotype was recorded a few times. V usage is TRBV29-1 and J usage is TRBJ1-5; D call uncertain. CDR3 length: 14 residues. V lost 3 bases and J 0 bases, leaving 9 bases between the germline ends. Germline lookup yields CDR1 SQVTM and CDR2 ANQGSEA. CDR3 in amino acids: CSVETGNSNQPQHF. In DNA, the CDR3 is TGCAGCGTTGAGACGGGTAATAGCAATCAGCCCCAGCATTTT.

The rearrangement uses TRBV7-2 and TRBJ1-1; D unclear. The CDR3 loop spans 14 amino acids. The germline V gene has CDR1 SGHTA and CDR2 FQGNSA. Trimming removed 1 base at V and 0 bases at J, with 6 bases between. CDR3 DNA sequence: TGTGCCAGCAGCTTAGTCCCCATGAACACTGAAGCTTTCTTT. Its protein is CASSLVPMNTEAFF.